This TCR beta chain was recovered during a study of blood T cells in healthy people across ages. Study-wide findings and caveats: Higher diversity, along with more naive CD4+ cells, distinguished long-lived donors from aged donors.

A word on this clonotype: Its antigen is not known.

A second about 6 to 11 cycle PCR used barcoded and J-beta primers. TCRdb itself ran the 5' RACE reads through MiXCR, one entry per CDR3 protein. The sample yields about 560,000 distinct CDR3 sequences, about 26% seen once. A further study also used this sample, focusing on T cells of mothers and their children.

This clonotype originated in a boy aged 2-9 years in good health. Material: blood.

CDR3 in amino acids: CASSLASADTQYF. As DNA, the CDR3 is TGTGCCAGCTCACTAGCGTCCGCAGATACGCAGTATTTT. The genes are TRBV18 and TRBJ2-3, with TRBD2 as a possible D gene (5 bases). V lost 4 bases, J lost 4 bases, and 9 bases lay in between. Germline CDR1 and CDR2: KGHSH and LQKENI. This CDR3 has 13 residues.